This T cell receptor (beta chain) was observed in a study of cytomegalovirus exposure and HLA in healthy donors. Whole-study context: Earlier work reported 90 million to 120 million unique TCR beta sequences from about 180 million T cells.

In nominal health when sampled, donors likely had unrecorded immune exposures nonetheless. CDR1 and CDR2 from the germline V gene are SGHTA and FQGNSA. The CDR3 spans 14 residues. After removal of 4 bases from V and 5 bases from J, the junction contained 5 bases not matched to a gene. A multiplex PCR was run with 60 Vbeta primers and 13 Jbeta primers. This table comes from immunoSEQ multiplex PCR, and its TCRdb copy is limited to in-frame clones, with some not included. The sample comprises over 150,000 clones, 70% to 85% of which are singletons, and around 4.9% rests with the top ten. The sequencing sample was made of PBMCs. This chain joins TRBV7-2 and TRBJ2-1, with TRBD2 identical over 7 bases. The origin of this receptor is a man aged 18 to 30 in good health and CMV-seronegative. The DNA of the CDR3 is TGTGCCAGCAGCTCTCCTAGCGGAAACAATGAGCAGTTCTTC. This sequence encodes CASSSPSGNNEQFF.